This TCR beta chain was sequenced during a study of T cell responses to AZD1222 COVID-19 vaccine. Study-level points and caveats: AZD1222 recipients seropositive at baseline numbered only six or seven. Reports indicate that nearly half of spike-specific TCRs are directed at unmutated variant regions. Clonal diversity was possibly underestimated, and white British individuals and females predominated among donors. A rise in Spike-specific TCR breadth and depth followed two AZD1222 doses.

The data were produced by immunoSEQ multiplex PCR, yet TCRdb's version contains in-frame clones alone and is incomplete. Of tens of thousands of clones in the sample, around 89% were seen once. To note about this clone: Antigen unknown.

The junction had 13 bases not matched to a gene; V was cut back by 6 bases and J by 0 bases. This CDR3 is 17 amino acids long. Germline V gives CDR1 KGHSH, CDR2 LQKENI. The V and J genes are TRBV18 and TRBJ1-1; 7 bases map to TRBD1. The sequence came from an adult in good health. The source material was peripheral blood, sampled on day 0 of MenACWY control vaccination. The CDR3 DNA reads TGTGCCAGCTCGTTGTTTGGGGGACAGCCGATGAACACTGAAGCTTTCTTT. Amino acid sequence: CASSLFGGQPMNTEAFF.